This T cell receptor beta chain came from a study of blood T cell repertoires in COVID-19. Study information: PBMCs, B-cell-depleted T cells, or T cells were the source of the cDNA or gDNA that made up the material.

Here immunoSEQ multiplex PCR was the method, and the copy in TCRdb shows in-frame clones only, minus some. The sample shows 100,000 or so clones, roughly 96% of them seen only once. The sample was peripheral blood. The TCR comes from a human donor with active COVID-19. The donor label of this sample is uncertain.

CDR3 nucleotides: TGTGCCAGCAGCCAAGAAGGGACAGGGCCTGGGGCCAACGTCCTGACTTTC. Amino acid sequence: CASSQEGTGPGANVLTF. The chain recombines TRBV3-1 (or the pseudogene TRBV3-2) with TRBJ2-6; 9 bases are shared with TRBD1. The V and J ends lost 0 bases and 2 bases, in that order; junction bases with no gene match: 2. The CDR3 loop spans 17 amino acids. The germline gives CDR1 LGHDT, CDR2 YNNKEL (reference sequence).